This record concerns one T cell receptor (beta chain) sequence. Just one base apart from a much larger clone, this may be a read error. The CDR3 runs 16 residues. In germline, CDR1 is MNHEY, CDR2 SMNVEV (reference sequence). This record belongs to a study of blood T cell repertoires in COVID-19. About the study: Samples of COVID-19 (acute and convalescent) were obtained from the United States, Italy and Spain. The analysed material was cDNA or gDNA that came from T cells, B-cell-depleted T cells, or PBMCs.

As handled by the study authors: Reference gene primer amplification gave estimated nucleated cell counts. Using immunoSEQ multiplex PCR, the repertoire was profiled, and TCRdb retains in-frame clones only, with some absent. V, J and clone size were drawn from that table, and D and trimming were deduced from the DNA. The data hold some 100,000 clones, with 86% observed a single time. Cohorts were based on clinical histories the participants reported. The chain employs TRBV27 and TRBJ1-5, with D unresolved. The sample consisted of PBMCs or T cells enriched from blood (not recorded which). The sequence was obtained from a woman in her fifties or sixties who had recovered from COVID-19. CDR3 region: CVSSVTAGSSNQPQHF. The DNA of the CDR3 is TGTGTCAGCAGTGTAACAGCCGGGAGTAGCAATCAGCCCCAGCATTTT.